The 15 T cell receptor beta chains below were found in one sample sequenced in a study of T cell changes during pregnancy in multiple sclerosis (dated by TCRdb to about 2019). The library was produced with the immunoSEQ multiplex PCR assay. Drawn from immuneACCESS, this table holds only the in-frame rearrangements with V and J called that TCRdb kept. Clones are partly lost; checked studies trace under half to an unresolved V gene and leave the rest unexplained. This sample is represented by 15,000 to 25,000 clones; approximately 90% of them were singletons. Of the sample, around 5% is held by the ten largest clones. The sequencing here drew on CD8+ T cells from peripheral blood mononuclear cells, taken in the third trimester of pregnancy. These receptors were taken from a female donor in good health, enrolled as a control in a pregnancy study.

The chain has TRBV6-6 and TRBJ1-5; D ambiguous. CDR1 and CDR2 (germline): MNHNY, SVGAGI (reference sequence). The CDR3 runs to 13 residues. V lost 6 bases, J lost 7 bases, and 13 bases lay in between. The CDR3 nucleotides read TGTGCCAGCAGAACCCCCGGCGGCCAGCCCCAGCATTTT. Amino acid sequence: CASRTPGGQPQHF.

This clone came up a few times. The chain has TRBV5-1 and TRBJ1-1; a possible D gene is TRBD1 (5 bases). The CDR3 is made up of 11 amino acids. Trimming shortened V by 2 bases and J by 11 bases, and 10 bases separated the two germline ends. In germline, CDR1 is SGHRS, CDR2 YFSETQ. CDR3 protein: CASSLGDVAFF. The DNA of the CDR3 is TGCGCCAGCAGCTTAGGGGATGTTGCTTTCTTT.

CDR3 sequence reads: CASSLSRGNTEAFF. As DNA, the CDR3 is TGTGCCAGCAGTTTATCTAGGGGGAACACTGAAGCTTTCTTT. V gene TRBV6-6 combines with J gene TRBJ1-1; D perhaps matches TRBD1 (5 bases). The CDR3 is made up of 14 amino acids. Germline-derived CDR1 and CDR2 are MNHNY and SVGAGI (reference sequence). V shed 4 bases and J shed 1 base, with 10 bases lying between them.

V is TRBV9 and J is TRBJ2-3; TRBD1 matches at 9 bases. There are 16 residues in the CDR3. V shed 7 bases and J 3 bases; nucleotides not matched to a gene: 12. CDR1 is SGDLS, CDR2 YYNGEE, per germline. The CDR3 sequence is CASSVPRDRETDTQYF. CDR3 coding DNA: TGTGCCAGCTCCGTCCCCCGGGACAGGGAAACAGATACGCAGTATTTT.

The genes are TRBV28 and TRBJ2-5; 11 bases are shared with TRBD2. Germline V gene data show CDR1 as MDHEN and CDR2 as SYDVKM. There are 15 residues in the CDR3. The junction had 10 bases not matched to a gene; V was cut back by 8 bases and J by 5 bases. DNA of the CDR3: TGTGCCAGCCTTAGCGGGGGGGCGTTCTCGGAGACCCAGTACTTC. It encodes CASLSGGAFSETQYF.

The chain is built from TRBV7-8 and TRBJ1-3; D possibly corresponds to TRBD1 (6 bases). Germline V gene data show CDR1 as SGHVS and CDR2 as FQNEAQ. The CDR3 length is 13 residues. The ends were cut back, 5 bases at V and 7 bases at J, with 12 bases in the middle. Here the CDR3 reads CASSPRQDNTIYF. Written as DNA, the CDR3 is TGTGCCAGCAGCCCCCGACAGGATAACACCATATATTTT. Filled out from reference TRBV7-8 and TRBJ1-3, the complete variable domain reads GAGVSQSPRYKVAKRGQDVALRCDPISGHVSLFWYQQALGQGPEFLTYFQNEAQLDKSGLPSDRFFAERPEGSVSTLKIQRTQQEDSAVYLCASSPRQDNTIYFGEGSWLTVV.

The gene calls are TRBV7-3 and TRBJ1-3; no reliable D call. V dropped 4 bases and J dropped 4 bases, with 5 bases sitting between them. The CDR3 has 12 residues. From germline, CDR1 is SGHTA and CDR2 FQGTGA. The CDR3 region is CASSSLGNTIYF. CDR3 DNA: TGTGCCAGCAGCTCCCTCGGAAACACCATATATTTT.

The V gene is TRBV6-5, the J gene TRBJ2-5; 13 nucleotides line up with TRBD2. The CDR3 is 15 residues long. Trimming cost V 0 bases and J 5 bases; bases outside gene matches: 0. Germline V gives CDR1 MNHEY, CDR2 SVGAGI. CDR3 bases: TGTGCCAGCAGTTACTCGACTAGCGGGGGGGAGACCCAGTACTTC. The encoded protein is CASSYSTSGGETQYF.

This clone appeared a single time. The V and J genes are TRBV5-1 and TRBJ1-3; 9 bases match TRBD1. The CDR3 sequence is 19 residues long. The germline gives CDR1 SGHRS, CDR2 YFSETQ. Trimming removed 3 bases from V and 0 bases from J; junction bases left unmatched: 13. The CDR3: CASSSGTGPPPYSGNTIYF. The CDR3 region has the DNA TGCGCCAGCAGCTCTGGGACAGGGCCGCCTCCGTACTCTGGAAACACCATATATTTT.

This clone was seen once. This chain joins TRBV7-2 and TRBJ2-2, with D hard to call. The CDR3 is 12 amino acids. V was trimmed by 4 bases and J by 8 bases, leaving 8 bases between them. Germline V gene lookup returns CDR1 SGHTA and CDR2 FQGNSA. The CDR3 region has the DNA TGTGCCAGCAGCTACGTGAGTGGGGAGCTGTTTTTT. It is translated as CASSYVSGELFF.

The count of this clone is one. The CDR3 DNA reads TGTGCCAGCAGCTTAGGGGGGGGTGATGGCTACACCTTC. Protein product: CASSLGGGDGYTF. The chain uses TRBV7-9 and TRBJ1-2; perhaps TRBD1 as D (5 bases). CDR1 SEHNR and CDR2 FQNEAQ come from the germline V gene (reference sequence). Trimming removed 1 base from V and 6 bases from J, with 9 bases in between. CDR3 length equals 13 residues.

The chain combines TRBV5-5 with TRBJ2-1; 11 positions match TRBD2. The V gene's germline CDR1 is SGHKS and CDR2 YYEKEE (reference sequence). Trimming removed 2 bases from V and 7 bases from J; junction bases left unmatched: 11. This CDR3 region has 17 residues. The DNA of the CDR3 is TGTGCCAGCAGCTTTCTAATAGCGGGGGGGCCTAGGAATGAGCAGTTCTTC. It is translated as CASSFLIAGGPRNEQFF.

The chain recombines TRBV28 with TRBJ2-1, with a possible D match to TRBD1 (5 bases). CDR1 MDHEN and CDR2 SYDVKM come from the germline V gene. This CDR3 spans 13 amino acids. With 7 bases removed from V and 3 bases from J, the gap between germline ends came to 10 bases. This CDR3 is CASTPRVYNEQFF. DNA for the CDR3: TGTGCCAGCACCCCCAGGGTCTACAATGAGCAGTTCTTC.

The gene calls are TRBV7-9 and TRBJ2-5, with D perhaps TRBD2 (5 bases). The germline V and J ends were trimmed by 1 base and 1 base, with 13 bases remaining between them. Germline V gene sequence: CDR1 SEHNR, CDR2 FQNEAQ (reference sequence). This CDR3 has 16 residues. DNA of the CDR3: TGTGCCAGCAGCTTAGGGCAATGGACTTCCCAAGAGACCCAGTACTTC. Protein: CASSLGQWTSQETQYF.

The CDR3 DNA sequence: TGTGCCAGCTCACCAGAGACGGGGGATGGCTACACCTTC. Amino acids: CASSPETGDGYTF. The genes are TRBV18 and TRBJ1-2, with D maybe TRBD1 (5 bases). Germline-derived CDR1 and CDR2 are KGHSH and LQKENI. The CDR3 sequence is 13 residues long. Between the trimmed V and J ends, which lost 2 bases and 6 bases, there was a span of 10 bases.